This T cell receptor beta chain was sequenced during a study of Ad26.COV2.S vaccination and SARS-CoV-2 variants. Study-wide context: Ad26.COV2.S, an intramuscular injection, was given once or twice 56 days apart. Study-level findings and limits: Vaccinated and placebo-treated recipients had similar non-spike TCR breadth. Vaccinees displayed broader spike-specific TCR repertoires than placebo recipients. Marked by substantial breadth, spike-specific CD8+ and CD4+ T cell responses were reportedly seen after vaccination.

This sample's treatment: roughly 20 received Ad26.COV2.S at low or high dose, single or two shots; about 5 received placebo; per-sample allocation not given. The investigators took samples on day 63 after the first vaccine or placebo injection. Libraries were prepared by immunoSEQ multiplex PCR; TCRdb keeps only in-frame clonotypes and omits some of them. The sample has 350,000 to 550,000 clones, approximately 89% seen once. Turning to this clone: Its antigen is unidentified.

V dropped 1 base and J dropped 3 bases, with 1 base sitting between them. CDR3 length: 12 amino acids. From germline, CDR1 is SGHRS and CDR2 YFSETQ. This TCR was recovered from a person between 18 and 65 years old who received the Ad26.COV2.S COVID-19 vaccine or a placebo. The chain joins TRBV5-1 to TRBJ1-4; no clear D gene. The sequenced sample was peripheral blood, obtained in a trial of Ad26.COV2.S vaccine versus placebo. As DNA, the CDR3 is TGCGCCAGCAGCTTGCCTAATGAAAAACTGTTTTTT. Its protein product is CASSLPNEKLFF. Complete variable domain (other parts from reference TRBV5-1 and TRBJ1-4): KAGVTQTPRYLIKTRGQQVTLSCSPISGHRSVSWYQQTPGQGLQFLFEYFSETQRNKGNFPGRFSGRQFSNSRSEMNVSTLELGDSALYLCASSLPNEKLFFGSGTQLSVL.